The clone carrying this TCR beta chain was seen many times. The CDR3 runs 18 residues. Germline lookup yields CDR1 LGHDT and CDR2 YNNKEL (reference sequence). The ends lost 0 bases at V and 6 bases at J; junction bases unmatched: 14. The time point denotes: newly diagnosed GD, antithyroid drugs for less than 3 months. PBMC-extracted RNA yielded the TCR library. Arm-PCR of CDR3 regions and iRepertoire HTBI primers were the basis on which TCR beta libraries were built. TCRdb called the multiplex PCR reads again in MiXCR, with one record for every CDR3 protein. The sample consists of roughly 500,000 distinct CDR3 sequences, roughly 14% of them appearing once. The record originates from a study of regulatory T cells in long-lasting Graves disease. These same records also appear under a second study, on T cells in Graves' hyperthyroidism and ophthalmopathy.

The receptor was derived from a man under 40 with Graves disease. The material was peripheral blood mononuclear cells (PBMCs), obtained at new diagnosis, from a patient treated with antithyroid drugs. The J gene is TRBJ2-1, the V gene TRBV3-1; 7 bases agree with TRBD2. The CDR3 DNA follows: TGTGCCAGCAGCCAAGATTTGTTCCTGGGGAGCGGGATCAATGAGCAGTTCTTC. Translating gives CASSQDLFLGSGINEQFF.